The present entry profiles one T cell receptor (beta chain) with its context. The antigen is undetermined. This specimen belongs to a study of OX40 agonist ivuxolimab in advanced cancers. The study's findings and limits: At 0.1 to 3.0 mg/kg and by week 6, CD4+ and CD8+ T cells in the blood had expanded clonally. Partial responders receiving 0.1-3.0 mg/kg showed among the lowest clonal expansion.

The protocol was immunoSEQ multiplex PCR, while the TCRdb copy is restricted to in-frame clones and leaves out a portion. This sample carries under 55,000 clones, around four fifths of them seen once, and the ten largest clones take roughly an eighth. The sample here was CD4+ or CD8+ T cells sorted from blood, taken in a trial of the OX40 agonist ivuxolimab. The source of this sequence is an adult with an advanced solid tumor such as melanoma, head and neck, liver or kidney cancer.

CDR3 coding DNA: TGTGCCAGCAGCCGAGGACAGTTTGAAGCTTTCTTT. As protein: CASSRGQFEAFF. The rearrangement uses TRBV6-5 and TRBJ1-1; tentative D call: TRBD1 (6 bases). Germline V CDR1 and CDR2: MNHEY, SVGAGI. CDR3 size: 12 residues. The ends were cut back, 6 bases at V and 7 bases at J, with 12 bases in the middle.